Each of the 23 T cell receptor beta chains below was sequenced from the same sample in a study of blood T cell repertoires in COVID-19. Profiled with immunoSEQ multiplex PCR; TCRdb holds only in-frame clones, not every one. This table holds approximately 190,000 clones, 82% found once. The sequencing input was peripheral blood. The receptors were gathered from a human donor with acute or convalescent COVID-19. The donor label of this sample is uncertain.

This clone appeared a single time. The V gene is TRBV5-1, the J gene TRBJ1-6; D gene uncertain. CDR1 and CDR2 from the germline V gene are SGHRS and YFSETQ. The CDR3 is 14 amino acids. V shed 2 bases and J shed 9 bases, with 12 bases lying between them. CDR3 residues: CASSLGLMGSPLHF. The CDR3 DNA is TGCGCCAGCAGCTTAGGACTTATGGGTTCACCCCTCCACTTT.

The genes are TRBV5-4 and TRBJ1-2; the D gene is possibly TRBD1 (6 bases). The CDR3 consists of 15 residues. Germline CDR1 reads SGHNT; CDR2 reads YYREEE (reference sequence). Trimming removed 0 bases at V and 5 bases at J, with 14 bases between. The CDR3 DNA follows: TGTGCCAGCAGCTTGGGGTCGCAGGGGTCATATGGCTACACCTTC. Protein: CASSLGSQGSYGYTF.

This chain connects TRBV5-5 to TRBJ2-7; maybe TRBD1 (5 bases). The CDR3 loop spans 15 amino acids. Germline CDR1 and CDR2: SGHKS and YYEKEE (reference sequence). Trimming took off 0 bases at V and 0 bases at J, with 10 bases between the two ends. CDR3 in amino acids: CASSLASRASYEQYF. DNA for the CDR3: TGTGCCAGCAGCTTGGCGTCCAGGGCCTCCTACGAGCAGTACTTC.

The V gene is TRBV28, the J gene TRBJ1-5, with a tentative D call TRBD1 (6 bases). Looked up from germline, CDR1 is MDHEN and CDR2 is SYDVKM. V was trimmed by 5 bases and J by 6 bases, leaving 14 bases between them. The length of the CDR3 is 14 residues. CDR3 sequence (DNA): TGTGCCAGCAGTGGGGGGGCCTCTGGTCAGCCCCAGCATTTT. This codes for CASSGGASGQPQHF.

This CDR3 reads CASSSIGQGADGYTF. CDR3 coding DNA: TGCGCCAGCAGCTCAATTGGACAGGGAGCCGATGGCTACACCTTC. The gene calls are TRBV5-1 and TRBJ1-2; 8 nucleotides match TRBD1. The J segment lost 6 bases and the V segment lost 3 bases, leaving 10 bases of the junction unmatched. The CDR3 is made up of 15 amino acids. The germline V gene has CDR1 SGHRS and CDR2 YFSETQ. The full variable domain, completed using reference TRBV5-1 and TRBJ1-2, is KAGVTQTPRYLIKTRGQQVTLSCSPISGHRSVSWYQQTPGQGLQFLFEYFSETQRNKGNFPGRFSGRQFSNSRSEMNVSTLELGDSALYLCASSSIGQGADGYTFGSGTRLTVV.

The chain combines TRBV9 with TRBJ2-2; 8 positions match TRBD1. V shed 3 bases, J shed 5 bases, and the junction held 6 bases outside the gene matches. The CDR3 runs 15 residues. The V gene's germline CDR1 is SGDLS and CDR2 YYNGEE. The CDR3 DNA follows: TGTGCCAGCAGCGCCTGGACAGGGCCTACCGGGGAGCTGTTTTTT. It is translated as CASSAWTGPTGELFF.

The V and J genes are TRBV25-1 and TRBJ2-2, with 9 bases lining up with TRBD2. With 5 bases clipped from V and 1 base from J, the junction kept 5 bases outside the gene matches. The CDR3 runs 16 residues. Germline CDR1 MGHDK, CDR2 SYGVNS. CDR3 sequence (DNA): TGTGCCAGCAGTAAGACTAGCGGAGGGAACACCGGGGAGCTGTTTTTT. It translates to CASSKTSGGNTGELFF. Together with reference TRBV25-1 and TRBJ2-2, the CDR3 gives the full variable domain: EADIYQTPRYLVIGTGKKITLECSQTMGHDKMYWYQQDPGMELHLIHYSYGVNSTEKGDLSSESTVSRIRTEHFPLTLESARPSHTSQYLCASSKTSGGNTGELFFGEGSRLTVL.

The chain couples TRBV2 to TRBJ1-1; no reliable D call. The length of the CDR3 is 13 residues. V lost 8 bases and J 1 base, leaving 11 bases between the germline ends. CDR1 SNHLY and CDR2 FYNNEI come from the germline V gene. CDR3: CASAALWNTEAFF. CDR3 bases: TGTGCCAGCGCTGCACTTTGGAACACTGAAGCTTTCTTT.

There are many counts of this clone. The V gene is TRBV2, the J gene TRBJ2-7; TRBD2 agrees at 7 bases. CDR1 is SNHLY and CDR2 is FYNNEI in the germline V gene. This CDR3 spans 15 amino acids. The J segment lost 2 bases and the V segment lost 0 bases, leaving 4 bases of the junction unmatched. The CDR3 nucleotides read TGTGCCAGCAGTGAAGCTGCTAGCGGCGCCTACGAGCAGTACTTC. Its translation is CASSEAASGAYEQYF.

The V call is TRBV7-8, the J call TRBJ2-7; TRBD1 matches at 7 bases. Germline CDR1 is SGHVS and CDR2 is FQNEAQ. There are 15 residues in the CDR3. V lost 2 bases and J lost 4; bases outside the gene matches: 8. CDR3 bases: TGTGCCAGCAGCTTAATGGGACAGACTTTATACGAGCAGTACTTC. It codes for CASSLMGQTLYEQYF.

The chain is built from TRBV20-1 and TRBJ2-3; 7 nucleotides match TRBD2. J was trimmed by 10 bases and V by 3 bases; bases with no gene match: 4. Germline CDR1 DFQATT, CDR2 SNEGSKA (reference sequence). The CDR3 has 11 residues. CDR3 sequence reads: CSARILASQYF. DNA of the CDR3: TGCAGTGCTAGGATACTAGCGTCGCAGTATTTT.

This clone was counted a single time. The J gene is TRBJ2-7, the V gene TRBV6-6; 7 bases agree with TRBD1. Germline values: CDR1 MNHNY, CDR2 SVGAGI (reference sequence). CDR3 length: 15 amino acids. J gave up 2 bases and V 5 bases, and 9 bases lay outside the gene matches. CDR3 sequence reads: CASSDRQGGTYEQYF. The CDR3 DNA reads as TGTGCCAGCAGTGACCGACAGGGTGGCACCTACGAGCAGTACTTC.

CDR3: CASSVGNTYNEQFF. In DNA form, the CDR3 reads TGTGCCAGTAGCGTCGGGAACACCTACAATGAGCAGTTCTTC. V and J are TRBV19 and TRBJ2-1, with D possibly TRBD2 on 5 matching bases. V was cut by 6 bases and J by 2 bases, with 11 bases left in between. There are 14 residues in the CDR3. The V gene's germline CDR1 is LNHDA and CDR2 SQIVND (reference sequence).

The chain couples TRBV2 to TRBJ2-3; unclear D gene. The CDR3 covers 15 residues. Trimming pared 7 bases from V and 0 bases from J, leaving 14 bases between. Germline loops: CDR1 SNHLY, CDR2 FYNNEI. CDR3 amino acids: CASNQNSESTDTQYF. The CDR3 nucleotides are TGTGCCAGCAATCAAAACTCCGAGAGCACAGATACGCAGTATTTT.

The chain joins TRBV4-1 to TRBJ2-2; 9 nucleotides match TRBD2. CDR3 length: 15 amino acids. The germline V gene has CDR1 MGHRA and CDR2 YSYEKL. With 2 bases clipped from V and 4 bases from J, the junction kept 2 bases outside the gene matches. CDR3 residues: CASSQRLAVTGELFF. CDR3 DNA: TGCGCCAGCAGCCAAAGACTAGCGGTCACCGGGGAGCTGTTTTTT.

This clone was counted only a few times. The V gene is TRBV19, the J gene TRBJ1-5; the D gene is possibly TRBD1 (6 bases). Trimming pared 7 bases from V and 5 bases from J, leaving 15 bases between. The CDR3 covers 14 residues. Germline-derived CDR1 and CDR2 are LNHDA and SQIVND (reference sequence). CDR3 DNA: TGTGCCAGTACCTCGGGAAGGGGGTATCAGCCCCAGCATTTT. Translating it yields CASTSGRGYQPQHF.

The V gene is TRBV7-3, the J gene TRBJ2-1; 8 bases match TRBD1. J was trimmed by 7 bases and V by 5 bases; bases with no gene match: 10. The germline gives CDR1 SGHTA, CDR2 FQGTGA. The CDR3 is made up of 15 amino acids. This chain's CDR3 is CASSREARGLNEQFF. CDR3 DNA: TGTGCCAGCAGCCGCGAGGCCAGGGGGCTTAATGAGCAGTTCTTC.

The chain carries TRBV5-4 and TRBJ2-3, with TRBD2 identical over 8 bases. This CDR3 spans 17 amino acids. The J segment lost 9 bases and the V segment lost 0 bases, leaving 15 bases of the junction unmatched. Germline V gene sequence: CDR1 SGHNT, CDR2 YYREEE (reference sequence). CDR3 nucleotide sequence: TGTGCCAGCAGCTTGGAGGGCACTAGCGGCCCCCAGGGGACGCAGTATTTT. Translating it yields CASSLEGTSGPQGTQYF.

The chain couples TRBV2 to TRBJ2-5; 7 bases agree with TRBD1. CDR1 is SNHLY and CDR2 is FYNNEI in the germline V gene. The CDR3 has 13 residues. V lost 5 bases to trimming and J lost 2 bases; unmatched junction nucleotides: 2. Written as DNA, the CDR3 is TGTGCCAGCAGTAGGGACAGACAAGAGACCCAGTACTTC. Its protein is CASSRDRQETQYF.

The CDR3: CAWSVLEGYSNSEAFF. The CDR3 DNA reads as TGTGCCTGGAGTGTACTCGAGGGATATAGTAACTCTGAAGCTTTCTTT. V gene TRBV30 combines with J gene TRBJ1-1; no clear D. The CDR3 has 16 amino acids. CDR1 is GTSNPN and CDR2 is SVGIG in the germline V gene (reference sequence). V shed 0 bases and J shed 6 bases, with 20 bases lying between them.

The chain recombines TRBV4-3 with TRBJ2-1; TRBD2 matches 10 bases. This CDR3 is 15 amino acids long. CDR1 is LGHNA, CDR2 YSLEER, per germline. V gave up 5 bases and J gave up 6 bases; unmatched junction bases: 7. Here the CDR3 reads CASSASGRAINEQFF. CDR3 in DNA: TGCGCCAGCAGCGCAAGCGGGAGGGCCATCAATGAGCAGTTCTTC.

In its sample, this clone was seen once. The rearrangement links TRBV6-1 to TRBJ1-3; 7 nucleotides line up with TRBD1. From germline, CDR1 is MNHNS and CDR2 SASEGT. The CDR3 sequence is 17 residues long. V was pared by 3 bases and J by 0 bases, with 8 bases of the junction left unmatched. The CDR3 protein is CASSDSGRGVSGNTIYF. The CDR3 nucleotides are TGTGCCAGCAGTGATTCGGGCAGGGGGGTCTCTGGAAACACCATATATTTT.

This chain uses TRBV2 with TRBJ2-2; 7 bases are shared with TRBD1. V was clipped by 6 bases and J by 5 bases; unmatched bases: 3. Germline CDR1 and CDR2: SNHLY and FYNNEI. The CDR3 length is 13 residues. Written as DNA, the CDR3 is TGTGCCAGCAGAGGGACAGTGACCGGGGAGCTGTTTTTT. It yields the protein CASRGTVTGELFF.